What follows are 27 T cell receptor beta chains derived from one specimen sequenced in a study of Tregs in tolerant kidney transplant recipients. The assay was immunoSEQ multiplex PCR, and TCRdb's table has in-frame clones only and misses some. The sample records 200,000 to 300,000 clones, roughly 84% being singletons. What was sequenced was CD4+ T cells from blood. Receptor source: a human donor in good health.

The chain couples TRBV18 to TRBJ2-7, with 11 nucleotides matching TRBD2. V lost 3 bases, J lost 1 base, and 5 bases stayed unmatched. Germline V gene data show CDR1 as KGHSH and CDR2 as LQKENI. CDR3 length: 16 amino acids. The CDR3 DNA follows: TGTGCCAGCTCACCGGGACGACTAGCGGGGTCCTACGAGCAGTACTTC. Encoded protein: CASSPGRLAGSYEQYF.

The V and J genes are TRBV6-1 and TRBJ2-5; unclear D gene. Trimming stripped 2 bases from V and 3 bases from J, with 4 bases between. This CDR3 contains 12 residues. CDR1 MNHNS and CDR2 SASEGT come from the germline V gene. CDR3 DNA: TGTGCCAGCAGTGAACAGGAAGAGACCCAGTACTTC. This gives the protein CASSEQEETQYF.

The chain carries TRBV7-8 and TRBJ2-5, with 13 bases fitting TRBD2. Trimming removed 2 bases from V and 4 bases from J; junction bases left unmatched: 4. The CDR3 is 16 amino acids. Germline V lookup: CDR1 SGHVS, CDR2 FQNEAQ. The CDR3 loop is CASSLWTSGGPETQYF. In nucleotides, the CDR3 is TGTGCCAGCAGCTTATGGACTAGCGGGGGCCCAGAGACCCAGTACTTC.

CDR3 in amino acids: CASSQEVAGGRETQYF. The CDR3 DNA is TGTGCCAGCAGCCAAGAGGTTGCGGGAGGGAGAGAGACCCAGTACTTC. The chain uses TRBV4-2 and TRBJ2-5, with 9 bases that match TRBD2. CDR1 and CDR2 (germline): LGHNA, YNFKEQ. This CDR3 region has 16 residues. J was trimmed by 4 bases and V by 0 bases; bases with no gene match: 6.

This clone showed up many times. The chain couples TRBV2 to TRBJ2-7; D assignment may be TRBD1 or TRBD2 (5 bases each). V lost 7 bases and J 8 bases, leaving 18 bases between the germline ends. Germline V gene lookup returns CDR1 SNHLY and CDR2 FYNNEI. This CDR3 is 13 amino acids long. The CDR3 nucleotides are TGTGCCAGCACTCCCCTGAGGGGTAGAAAGCAGTACTTC. This codes for CASTPLRGRKQYF. Combining the CDR3 with reference TRBV2 and TRBJ2-7 gives the whole variable domain EPEVTQTPSHQVTQMGQEVILRCVPISNHLYFYWYRQILGQKVEFLVSFYNNEISEKSEIFDDQFSVERPDGSNFTLKIRSTKLEDSAMYFCASTPLRGRKQYFGPGTRLTVT.

The genes are TRBV4-2 and TRBJ2-7; 8 nucleotides match TRBD1. The CDR3 covers 16 residues. Trimming took 1 base from V and 5 from J; bases not matched to a gene: 10. The germline V gene encodes CDR1 LGHNA and CDR2 YNFKEQ. The chain's CDR3 is CASSQGTRQGFNEQYF. CDR3 bases: TGTGCCAGCAGCCAAGGAACTAGACAGGGGTTCAACGAGCAGTACTTC.

The rearrangement uses TRBV12-5 and TRBJ1-5; 7 positions match TRBD1. CDR3 length equals 14 residues. J lost 5 bases, V lost 3 bases, and 4 bases had no gene match. CDR1 LGHNT and CDR2 FRNRAP come from the germline V gene. The CDR3 DNA is TGTGCTAGTGGTTTATCAGGGGGTCATCAGCCCCAGCATTTT. Its translation: CASGLSGGHQPQHF.

The V and J genes are TRBV29-1 and TRBJ1-1; D unclear. Trimming took off 4 bases at V and 7 bases at J, with 13 bases between the two ends. The CDR3 spans 12 residues. Germline V gene sequence: CDR1 SQVTM, CDR2 ANQGSEA. The CDR3 loop reads CSVVRDYGEAFF. The CDR3 nucleotides are TGCAGCGTTGTGAGGGATTACGGTGAAGCTTTCTTT.

V and J are TRBV6-6 and TRBJ2-7; a possible D gene is TRBD2 (6 bases). Germline assignment: CDR1 MNHNY and CDR2 SVGAGI (reference sequence). Trimming stripped 7 bases from V and 3 bases from J, with 19 bases between. The CDR3 has 15 residues. DNA of the CDR3: TGTGCCAGCATCGATAGACTAGGCGGTTTCTACGAGCAGTACTTC. Protein product: CASIDRLGGFYEQYF.

Notes on this clone: Its ends do not fully match the called genes, so a read error is possible. The sample carries other DNA sequences with the same CDR3. This rearrangement joins TRBV7-6 to TRBJ1-1; D perhaps matches TRBD1 (5 bases). The germline V gene encodes CDR1 SGHVS and CDR2 FNYEAQ. The CDR3 contains 13 residues. The CDR3 coding sequence is TGTGCCAGCAGCCCCCGGGGGAACACTGAGGCTTTCTTT. This gives the protein CASSPRGNTEAFF.

This sequence joins TRBV5-1 and TRBJ1-2; 11 bases are shared with TRBD1. The CDR3 sequence is 14 residues long. The junction had 4 bases not matched to a gene; V was cut back by 3 bases and J by 6 bases. CDR1 SGHRS and CDR2 YFSETQ come from the germline V gene. CDR3 in amino acids: CASSWTGGFDGYTF. CDR3 nucleotide sequence: TGCGCCAGCAGCTGGACAGGGGGCTTCGATGGCTACACCTTC. The whole variable domain, remainder taken from reference TRBV5-1 and TRBJ1-2, is KAGVTQTPRYLIKTRGQQVTLSCSPISGHRSVSWYQQTPGQGLQFLFEYFSETQRNKGNFPGRFSGRQFSNSRSEMNVSTLELGDSALYLCASSWTGGFDGYTFGSGTRLTVV.

The V and J genes are TRBV11-3 and TRBJ2-1; either TRBD1 or TRBD2 may supply D (5 bases each). This CDR3 has 14 amino acids. Trimming left V 3 bases short and J 7 bases short, with 13 bases between. Germline CDR1 and CDR2: SGHNT and YENEEA. CDR3 residues: CASSFAGPGNEQFF. CDR3 nucleotides: TGTGCCAGCAGCTTCGCAGGGCCGGGGAATGAGCAGTTCTTC.

The chain recombines TRBV12-5 with TRBJ2-1, with TRBD1 identical over 12 bases. The V gene's germline CDR1 is LGHNT and CDR2 FRNRAP. The CDR3 has 18 amino acids. The V and J ends lost 9 bases and 2 bases, in that order; junction bases with no gene match: 14. This CDR3 is CASLGQGAGSGTYNEQFF. The CDR3 coding sequence is TGTGCTAGCCTGGGACAGGGGGCTGGTAGCGGGACCTACAATGAGCAGTTCTTC.

This clone came up a few times. The V and J genes are TRBV5-1 and TRBJ2-7; possible D gene TRBD2, 6 bases. The CDR3 is 14 residues long. V was cut by 1 base and J by 5 bases, with 13 bases left in between. Germline assignment: CDR1 SGHRS and CDR2 YFSETQ. The CDR3 here is CASSLKAGGDEQYF. CDR3 coding DNA: TGCGCCAGCAGCTTGAAGGCAGGAGGGGACGAGCAGTACTTC.

The gene calls are TRBV7-9 and TRBJ2-5; D is uncertain. This CDR3 comprises 13 residues. Germline CDR1 SEHNR, CDR2 FQNEAQ (reference sequence). Trimming left V 1 base short and J 4 bases short, with 7 bases between. In DNA, the CDR3 is TGTGCCAGCAGCTTAGGGGTGCGAGAGACCCAGTACTTC. Protein product: CASSLGVRETQYF. Variable domain in full (rest from reference TRBV7-9 and TRBJ2-5): DTGVSQNPRHKITKRGQNVTFRCDPISEHNRLYWYRQTLGQGPEFLTYFQNEAQLEKSRLLSDRFSAERPKGSFSTLEIQRTEQGDSAMYLCASSLGVRETQYFGPGTRLLVL.

The chain uses TRBV18 and TRBJ1-4; 7 bases agree with TRBD1. CDR1 KGHSH and CDR2 LQKENI come from the germline V gene. The CDR3 length is 16 residues. Trimming cost V 6 bases and J 5 bases; bases outside gene matches: 12. CDR3 DNA: TGTGCCAGCTCCCTAAAGGTGGGACAGCTGAATGAAAAACTGTTTTTT. Translated: CASSLKVGQLNEKLFF.

V gene TRBV10-3 combines with J gene TRBJ2-7; TRBD1 matches 9 bases. The CDR3 extends over 16 amino acids. From germline, CDR1 is ENHRY and CDR2 SYGVKD. With V trimmed by 0 bases and J by 1 base, 4 bases remained unmatched. The CDR3 spells CAISESPTGGSYEQYF. CDR3 DNA sequence: TGTGCCATCAGTGAGTCTCCGACAGGGGGATCCTACGAGCAGTACTTC.

V is TRBV7-9 and J is TRBJ1-5; D is ambiguous. The V gene lost 4 bases and the J gene lost 6 bases, with 16 bases spanning the gap. Germline CDR1 reads SEHNR; CDR2 reads FQNEAQ (reference sequence). The CDR3 consists of 15 residues. The CDR3 sequence: CASSYDLSSGQPQHF. CDR3 bases: TGTGCCAGCAGCTACGACCTCAGTTCGGGTCAGCCCCAGCATTTT.

The J gene is TRBJ2-7, the V gene TRBV29-1; D possibly corresponds to TRBD1 (7 bases). The CDR3 is made up of 14 amino acids. The germline V gene has CDR1 SQVTM and CDR2 ANQGSEA. V was clipped by 4 bases and J by 2 bases, with 15 bases between them. The CDR3 DNA follows: TGCAGCGTTGCTGGCAGGGGGGATCCCTACGAGCAGTACTTC. Translated, it gives CSVAGRGDPYEQYF.

The V and J genes are TRBV7-6 and TRBJ1-5; a possible D gene is TRBD1 (6 bases). The CDR3 spans 14 residues. With 5 bases removed from V and 3 bases from J, the gap between germline ends came to 11 bases. CDR1 and CDR2 (germline): SGHVS, FNYEAQ. The CDR3 protein is CASSPGAVNQPQHF. The CDR3 nucleotides read TGTGCCAGCAGCCCAGGGGCAGTCAATCAGCCCCAGCATTTT.

This clone was recorded once. The CDR3 coding sequence is TGCAGCGTCCCCGGGGGTACAGGGAGGAACGAGCAGTACTTC. This encodes CSVPGGTGRNEQYF. This chain uses TRBV29-1 with TRBJ2-7, with D perhaps given as TRBD1 or TRBD2 (6 bases each). The V gene lost 6 bases and the J gene lost 5 bases, with 20 bases spanning the gap. The CDR3 has 14 amino acids. Germline V gene data show CDR1 as SQVTM and CDR2 as ANQGSEA.

The CDR3 sequence is CASSHQGGLDNEQFF. CDR3 nucleotide sequence: TGCGCCAGCAGCCACCAAGGGGGACTAGACAATGAGCAGTTCTTC. The chain uses TRBV4-1 and TRBJ2-1; 8 positions agree with TRBD2. V shed 3 bases and J 5 bases; nucleotides not matched to a gene: 6. Germline CDR1 MGHRA, CDR2 YSYEKL. This CDR3 contains 15 residues.

J is TRBJ2-3 and V is TRBV7-6; D ambiguous. The CDR3 totals 16 residues. The ends were cut back, 4 bases at V and 0 bases at J, with 14 bases in the middle. Germline V gives CDR1 SGHVS, CDR2 FNYEAQ. The CDR3 nucleotides are TGTGCCAGCAGCTCACGTGGGCTACCCAGCACAGATACGCAGTATTTT. It is translated as CASSSRGLPSTDTQYF. Based on the CDR3 plus reference TRBV7-6 and TRBJ2-3, the full variable domain is GAGVSQSPRYKVTKRGQDVALRCDPISGHVSLYWYRQALGQGPEFLTYFNYEAQQDKSGLPNDRFSAERPEGSISTLTIQRTEQRDSAMYRCASSSRGLPSTDTQYFGPGTRLTVL.

This chain connects TRBV2 to TRBJ2-5; D remains ambiguous. V lost 2 bases and J 4 bases, leaving 5 bases between the germline ends. CDR1 is SNHLY and CDR2 is FYNNEI in the germline V gene. CDR3 size: 12 residues. DNA of the CDR3: TGTGCCAGCAGTGAAAGGGCAGAGACCCAGTACTTC. Translated, it gives CASSERAETQYF.

In its sample, this clone was seen once. The chain links TRBV18 to TRBJ1-5, with D uncertain. The germline gives CDR1 KGHSH, CDR2 LQKENI. The V end was cut by 6 bases, the J end by 4 bases, with 10 bases between. CDR3 length: 13 residues. The CDR3 DNA reads TGTGCCAGCTCTACGACCCTGAATCAGCCCCAGCATTTT. The encoded protein is CASSTTLNQPQHF.

This sequence joins TRBV7-2 and TRBJ2-7; D is uncertain. This CDR3 is 13 amino acids long. Trimming pared 5 bases from V and 4 bases from J, leaving 12 bases between. CDR1 and CDR2 from the germline V gene are SGHTA and FQGNSA. The CDR3 here is CASSPRFQYEQYF. The CDR3, as DNA: TGTGCCAGCAGCCCCCGTTTTCAGTACGAGCAGTACTTC.

The chain is built from TRBV19 and TRBJ2-2, with D possibly being TRBD2 (5 bases). Germline V lookup: CDR1 LNHDA, CDR2 SQIVND (reference sequence). Trimming left V 7 bases short and J 4 bases short, with 7 bases between. The CDR3 consists of 12 residues. CDR3 sequence reads: CASTSPTGELFF. In DNA, the CDR3 is TGTGCCAGTACTAGCCCCACCGGGGAGCTGTTTTTT.